What follows are 18 T cell receptor beta chains derived from one specimen sequenced in a study of vaccination effects on CD4 cells after COVID-19. Their antigen targets remain unknown. Sequencing in the ViraFEST assay came after antigen-specific CD4+ T cells had been expanded with viral peptide pools, which were used to stimulate PBMC. Upon completion of under eleven days in culture, CD4+ T cells were isolated. Each participant was administered two doses of either the BNT162b2 or the mRNA-1273 vaccine. Assay: immunoSEQ multiplex PCR; the TCRdb copy retains only in-frame clones and omits some. The data hold tens of thousands of clones, with approximately 81% observed a single time. The specimen comprised CD4+ T cells from PBMCs cultured with HCoV-229E spike peptides, sampled after COVID-19 vaccination. The receptors come from a human donor who received a COVID-19 vaccine.

The V call is TRBV25-1, the J call TRBJ1-4; TRBD1 aligns across 7 bases. Germline assignment: CDR1 MGHDK and CDR2 SYGVNS. CDR3 length equals 11 residues. The trim removed 0 bases at V and 15 bases at J, leaving 1 base unmatched. Here the CDR3 DNA reads TGTGCCAGCAGTGAATATGACAGGGTGTTTTTT. Translated, it gives CASSEYDRVFF.

The CDR3 DNA reads as TGTGCCAGCAGCACACCGGGACAAAATGAAAAACTGTTTTTT. This codes for CASSTPGQNEKLFF. The chain carries TRBV9 and TRBJ1-4; D possibly corresponds to TRBD1 (6 bases). From germline, CDR1 is SGDLS and CDR2 YYNGEE. The CDR3 is 14 residues long. V lost 4 bases and J lost 5, with 12 bases in between.

The CDR3 region is CASSLGGIEQFF. CDR3 DNA: TGCGCCAGCAGCTTGGGGGGGATTGAGCAGTTCTTC. V gene TRBV5-1 combines with J gene TRBJ2-1; D tentatively fits TRBD1 or TRBD2 (5 bases each). CDR1 and CDR2 from the germline V gene are SGHRS and YFSETQ. The CDR3 has 12 residues. The V end was cut by 0 bases, the J end by 9 bases, with 7 bases between. Variable domain in full (rest from reference TRBV5-1 and TRBJ2-1): KAGVTQTPRYLIKTRGQQVTLSCSPISGHRSVSWYQQTPGQGLQFLFEYFSETQRNKGNFPGRFSGRQFSNSRSEMNVSTLELGDSALYLCASSLGGIEQFFGPGTRLTVL.

The chain has TRBV7-3 and TRBJ2-2; no firm D call. Germline values: CDR1 SGHTA, CDR2 FQGTGA. The CDR3 length is 13 residues. With 5 bases removed from V and 5 bases from J, the gap between germline ends came to 9 bases. The CDR3 nucleotides are TGTGCCAGCAGCACTATCCATACCGGGGAGCTGTTTTTT. Its translation: CASSTIHTGELFF.

The J gene is TRBJ1-1, the V gene TRBV5-1, with TRBD1 identical over 9 bases. The CDR3 contains 15 residues. V lost 4 bases, J lost 4 bases, and 8 bases stayed unmatched. Germline CDR1 and CDR2: SGHRS and YFSETQ. DNA of the CDR3: TGCGCCAGCAGCCCGCAAGGACAGGGGACCACTGAAGCTTTCTTT. This gives the protein CASSPQGQGTTEAFF.

This clone was found a few times. The rearrangement links TRBV19 to TRBJ1-5; D is unresolved. V was shortened by 4 bases and J by 6 bases, with 7 bases between the two germline ends. The CDR3 is 12 amino acids. CDR1 is LNHDA and CDR2 is SQIVND in the germline V gene (reference sequence). The CDR3 reads CASSRQAQPQHF. CDR3 coding DNA: TGTGCCAGTAGTAGGCAAGCTCAGCCCCAGCATTTT. The full variable domain, its missing parts supplied by reference TRBV19 and TRBJ1-5, is DGGITQSPKYLFRKEGQNVTLSCEQNLNHDAMYWYRQDPGQGLRLIYYSQIVNDFQKGDIAEGYSVSREKKESFPLTVTSAQKNPTAFYLCASSRQAQPQHFGDGTRLSIL.

This clone was counted a few times. This sequence joins TRBV6-2 or TRBV6-3 and TRBJ1-5; 7 bases align to TRBD1. Germline V lookup: CDR1 MNHEY, CDR2 SVGEGT. The CDR3 sequence is 16 residues long. V lost 6 bases, J lost 1 base, and 9 bases stayed unmatched. The CDR3 here is CASSPTGAGSNQPQHF. The CDR3, as DNA: TGTGCCAGCAGCCCTACAGGGGCAGGGAGCAATCAGCCCCAGCATTTT.

The rearrangement joins TRBV28 to TRBJ1-5; TRBD1 is a possible D gene (5 bases). CDR3 length equals 16 residues. Trimming took off 8 bases at V and 0 bases at J, with 17 bases between the two ends. Germline assignment: CDR1 MDHEN and CDR2 SYDVKM. This chain's CDR3 is CASGSLWGVSNQPQHF. Written as DNA, the CDR3 is TGTGCCAGCGGTTCCCTCTGGGGGGTTAGCAATCAGCCCCAGCATTTT.

The J gene is TRBJ2-7, the V gene TRBV18, with a weak D call TRBD1 (6 bases). Germline CDR1 reads KGHSH; CDR2 reads LQKENI. V was trimmed by 2 bases and J by 3 bases, leaving 8 bases between them. This CDR3 spans 13 amino acids. The CDR3: CASSPWDNYEQYV. The CDR3 DNA reads as TGTGCCAGCTCACCATGGGACAACTACGAGCAGTACGTC.

This chain uses TRBV7-2 with TRBJ2-1; 9 bases are shared with TRBD1. Trimming cost V 4 bases and J 6 bases; bases outside gene matches: 7. This CDR3 has 15 residues. Germline CDR1 SGHTA, CDR2 FQGNSA. This CDR3 reads CASSSQGALFNEQFF. CDR3 sequence (DNA): TGTGCCAGCAGCTCACAGGGGGCCCTTTTCAATGAGCAGTTCTTC.

The chain has TRBV18 and TRBJ2-1, with 13 bases aligning to TRBD2. The CDR3 is 17 residues long. The V segment lost 3 bases and the J segment 6 bases; nucleotides outside the gene matches: 8. Germline assignment: CDR1 KGHSH and CDR2 LQKENI. Here the CDR3 reads CASSPLLAGGPINEQFF. CDR3 sequence (DNA): TGTGCCAGCTCACCCTTACTAGCGGGGGGGCCGATCAATGAGCAGTTCTTC.

J is TRBJ1-1 and V is TRBV19; tentative D call: TRBD1 (6 bases). Germline lookup yields CDR1 LNHDA and CDR2 SQIVND (reference sequence). The CDR3 sequence is 14 residues long. The V gene lost 5 bases and the J gene lost 8 bases, with 18 bases spanning the gap. CDR3 sequence: CASSVTWTAGEAFF. CDR3 coding DNA: TGTGCCAGTAGTGTTACATGGACAGCCGGAGAAGCTTTCTTT.

This chain joins TRBV4-3 and TRBJ1-4, with 10 bases lining up with TRBD1. Germline CDR1 is LGHNA and CDR2 is YSLEER. V gave up 5 bases and J gave up 5 bases; unmatched junction bases: 5. The CDR3 totals 15 residues. The chain's CDR3 is CASSEWTGGNEKLFF. The CDR3 nucleotides are TGCGCCAGCAGCGAATGGACAGGGGGAAATGAAAAACTGTTTTTT.

The CDR3 sequence is CASSLTQSTDTQYF. The CDR3 nucleotides are TGTGCCAGCAGCTTAACACAGTCCACAGATACGCAGTATTTT. The chain combines TRBV11-3 with TRBJ2-3; no reliable D call. CDR1 SGHNT and CDR2 YENEEA come from the germline V gene. The V gene lost 2 bases and the J gene lost 2 bases, with 8 bases spanning the gap. The CDR3 is made up of 14 amino acids.

The genes are TRBV23-1 and TRBJ1-2; the D is unclear. TRBV23-1 is sorted into the ORF group, with uncertain function. This CDR3 region has 16 residues. Trimming left V 10 bases short and J 2 bases short, with 23 bases between. CDR3 coding DNA: TGCGCCACCGGCAGGCACAGCCATAAGAAGAACTATGGCTACACCTTC. Translated: CATGRHSHKKNYGYTF.

The chain links TRBV9 to TRBJ1-4; 7 bases fit TRBD1. Trimming at V came to 0 bases and at J to 4 bases, leaving 9 bases not matched to a gene. The CDR3 runs 17 residues. CDR1 and CDR2 (germline): SGDLS, YYNGEE. CDR3 nucleotide sequence: TGTGCCAGCAGCGTAGAAAGGGGGCGGCGGAATAATGAAAAACTGTTTTTT. Translated, it gives CASSVERGRRNNEKLFF.

V is TRBV10-2 and J is TRBJ2-3; 8 nucleotides align to TRBD2. Looked up from germline, CDR1 is WSHSY and CDR2 is SAAADI. Trimming cost V 3 bases and J 5 bases; bases outside gene matches: 7. This CDR3 contains 15 residues. The chain's CDR3 is CASSEYGGAGDTQYF. The CDR3 DNA follows: TGCGCCAGCAGTGAATACGGGGGGGCCGGAGATACGCAGTATTTT.

The chain is built from TRBV7-9 and TRBJ2-5; D tentatively fits TRBD1 or TRBD2 (6 bases each). Trimming left V 5 bases short and J 5 bases short, with 18 bases between. The CDR3 sequence is 15 residues long. In germline, CDR1 is SEHNR, CDR2 FQNEAQ (reference sequence). The CDR3 DNA reads as TGTGCCAGCAGCCCCAGGGTGGGGGGCCGGGAGACCCAGTACTTC. This translates into CASSPRVGGRETQYF.